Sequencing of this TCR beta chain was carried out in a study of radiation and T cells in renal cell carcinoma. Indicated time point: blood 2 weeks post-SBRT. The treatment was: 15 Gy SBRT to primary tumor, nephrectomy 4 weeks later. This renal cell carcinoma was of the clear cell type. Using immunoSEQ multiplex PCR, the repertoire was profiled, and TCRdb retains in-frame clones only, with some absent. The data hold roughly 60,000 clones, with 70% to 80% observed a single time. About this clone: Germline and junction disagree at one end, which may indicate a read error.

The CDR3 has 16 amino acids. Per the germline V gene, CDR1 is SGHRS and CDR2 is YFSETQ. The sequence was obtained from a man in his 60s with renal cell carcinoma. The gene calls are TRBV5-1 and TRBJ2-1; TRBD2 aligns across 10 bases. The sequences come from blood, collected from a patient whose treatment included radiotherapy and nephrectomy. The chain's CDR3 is CTSSLDLAGAYNEQFF. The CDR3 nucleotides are TGCACCAGCAGCTTGGATCTAGCGGGGGCCTACAATGAGCAGTTCTTC.